Sequencing of this TCR beta chain was carried out in a study of T cell responses to AZD1222 COVID-19 vaccine. Measured with immunoSEQ multiplex PCR; TCRdb has only the in-frame clones, and not every one. This table holds about 96,000 clones, around 90% found once. V dropped 4 bases and J dropped 0; count of bases not matched to a gene: 4. The CDR3 is made up of 17 amino acids. Germline CDR1 is MNHNS and CDR2 is SASEGT. Sample: peripheral blood, taken on day 0 of AZD1222 vaccination. The chain has TRBV6-1 and TRBJ2-6, with 9 bases fitting TRBD1. The source of this sequence is an adult in good health. CDR3 sequence reads: CASSGTGVGSGANVLTF. CDR3 DNA: TGTGCCAGCAGTGGGACAGGGGTTGGCTCTGGGGCCAACGTCCTGACTTTC.